The next 24 T cell receptor beta chains were all read from a single sample in a study of blood T cell repertoires in COVID-19. Generated by immunoSEQ multiplex PCR, the TCRdb table keeps only in-frame clones and is missing some. Among 90,000 to 120,000 clones listed, roughly 80% were seen once. Sequenced material: peripheral blood. The receptors were gathered from a man in his 60s with acute or convalescent COVID-19.

The V call is TRBV7-2, the J call TRBJ2-1; D is perhaps TRBD1 (5 bases). With 5 bases removed from V and 0 bases from J, the gap between germline ends came to 17 bases. This CDR3 region has 17 residues. Germline assignment: CDR1 SGHTA and CDR2 FQGNSA. CDR3: CASSHLRGKSSYNEQFF. Written as DNA, the CDR3 is TGTGCCAGCAGCCACCTTAGGGGAAAAAGCTCCTACAATGAGCAGTTCTTC.

The chain employs TRBV3-1 (or the pseudogene TRBV3-2) and TRBJ2-2, with TRBD2 matching over 11 bases. J was trimmed by 4 bases and V by 3 bases; bases with no gene match: 10. The germline V gene encodes CDR1 LGHDT and CDR2 YNNKEL (reference sequence). CDR3 size: 18 residues. The CDR3 coding sequence is TGTGCCAGCAGCCAGGGAGACAGGGGGACTAGCGGCACCGGGGAGCTGTTTTTT. Translating it yields CASSQGDRGTSGTGELFF.

The rearrangement joins TRBV4-1 to TRBJ2-5; 12 bases fit TRBD2. This CDR3 spans 16 amino acids. From germline, CDR1 is MGHRA and CDR2 YSYEKL. J was trimmed by 5 bases and V by 0 bases; bases with no gene match: 4. In DNA, the CDR3 is TGCGCCAGCAGCCAAGAGACGACTAGCGGGAGTGAGACCCAGTACTTC. It is translated as CASSQETTSGSETQYF.

The V gene is TRBV25-1, the J gene TRBJ1-2, with D unresolved. Germline V gene data show CDR1 as MGHDK and CDR2 as SYGVNS. The CDR3 consists of 14 residues. With 2 bases removed from V and 4 bases from J, the gap between germline ends came to 11 bases. The CDR3 sequence: CASSETNRVYGYTF. The DNA for the CDR3 is TGTGCCAGCAGTGAAACCAACAGAGTCTATGGCTACACCTTC.

This clone has just one count. V gene TRBV5-1 combines with J gene TRBJ2-1; weak D call: TRBD2 (5 bases). V was cut by 4 bases and J by 0 bases, with 17 bases left in between. The CDR3 is 17 residues long. Germline-derived CDR1 and CDR2 are SGHRS and YFSETQ. In nucleotides, the CDR3 is TGCGCCAGCAGCCTGCCTAGCTCAGCCTACTCCTACAATGAGCAGTTCTTC. Residues: CASSLPSSAYSYNEQFF.

The chain links TRBV6-2 or TRBV6-3 to TRBJ2-7; TRBD1 agrees at 7 bases. Germline CDR1 is MNHEY and CDR2 is SVGEGT. There are 14 residues in the CDR3. V lost 6 bases and J lost 1; bases outside the gene matches: 6. CDR3 sequence: CASSGQGVSYEQYV. DNA of the CDR3: TGTGCCAGCAGCGGGCAGGGGGTATCCTACGAGCAGTACGTC.

In this sample, this clone turned up a few times. The rearrangement joins TRBV25-1 to TRBJ1-4, with TRBD1 matching 8 bases. The CDR3 runs 15 residues. Trimming cost V 4 bases and J 8 bases; bases outside gene matches: 9. Germline lookup yields CDR1 MGHDK and CDR2 SYGVNS. The CDR3 reads CASSVPRGREEKLFF. For the CDR3, the DNA is TGTGCCAGCAGTGTGCCCAGGGGGCGGGAAGAAAAACTGTTTTTT. The full variable domain, in which reference TRBV25-1 and TRBJ1-4 provide the parts outside the CDR3, is EADIYQTPRYLVIGTGKKITLECSQTMGHDKMYWYQQDPGMELHLIHYSYGVNSTEKGDLSSESTVSRIRTEHFPLTLESARPSHTSQYLCASSVPRGREEKLFFGSGTQLSVL.

V is TRBV11-2 and J is TRBJ2-3; maybe TRBD2 (5 bases). Germline assignment: CDR1 SGHAT and CDR2 FQNNGV. The V and J ends lost 6 bases and 2 bases respectively, with 12 bases between them. The CDR3 spans 14 residues. CDR3 amino acids: CASSLSGFTDTQYF. For the CDR3, the DNA is TGTGCCAGCAGTCTGTCGGGATTCACAGATACGCAGTATTTT.

This chain connects TRBV27 to TRBJ1-6; 9 bases agree with TRBD1. Trimming took 5 bases from V and 10 from J; bases not matched to a gene: 12. The germline CDR1 and CDR2 sequences are MNHEY and SMNVEV (reference sequence). This CDR3 is 16 amino acids long. The CDR3 loop reads CASSHKTGGQGSPLHF. DNA of the CDR3: TGTGCCAGCAGTCACAAAACAGGGGGCCAGGGGTCACCCCTCCACTTT.

In this sample, this clone turned up once. The genes are TRBV28 and TRBJ1-4, with D hard to call. The CDR3 extends over 12 amino acids. V was trimmed by 5 bases and J by 8 bases, leaving 9 bases between them. CDR1 is MDHEN and CDR2 is SYDVKM in the germline V gene. The CDR3 DNA is TGTGCCAGCAGTACACCGGGGGAAAAACTGTTTTTT. This encodes CASSTPGEKLFF.

The chain employs TRBV29-1 and TRBJ2-7; 10 nucleotides align to TRBD2. Germline-derived CDR1 and CDR2 are SQVTM and ANQGSEA. V lost 4 bases and J lost 4; bases outside the gene matches: 4. CDR3 size: 13 residues. CDR3 sequence: CSVARTSGYEQYF. The CDR3 DNA follows: TGCAGCGTTGCAAGGACTAGCGGTTACGAGCAGTACTTC.

The table lists this clone with a count of one. The CDR3 loop is CASSLEAGTVTDTQYF. The CDR3 DNA follows: TGTGCCAGCAGCTTAGAGGCCGGGACAGTCACAGATACGCAGTATTTT. The V and J genes are TRBV7-6 and TRBJ2-3; 7 nucleotides agree with TRBD1. Trimming took 1 base from V and 2 from J; bases not matched to a gene: 6. Germline CDR1 SGHVS, CDR2 FNYEAQ. There are 16 residues in the CDR3.

V and J are TRBV11-2 and TRBJ1-2; D is unresolved. V gave up 4 bases and J gave up 5 bases, with 14 bases separating them. The CDR3 covers 14 residues. CDR1 SGHAT and CDR2 FQNNGV come from the germline V gene. DNA for the CDR3: TGTGCCAGCAGCTCCCGAGGTTCGGGGTATGGCTACACCTTC. Translating gives CASSSRGSGYGYTF.

The chain has TRBV30 and TRBJ1-2, with 8 positions matching TRBD1. The CDR3 runs to 14 residues. The J segment lost 6 bases and the V segment lost 5 bases, leaving 11 bases of the junction unmatched. Germline-derived CDR1 and CDR2 are GTSNPN and SVGIG (reference sequence). The chain's CDR3 is CAWDVRTGRNGYTF. CDR3 nucleotide sequence: TGTGCCTGGGATGTTAGGACAGGGAGGAATGGCTACACCTTC. The complete variable domain, with remaining parts taken from reference TRBV30 and TRBJ1-2, reads SQTIHQWPATLVQPVGSPLSLECTVEGTSNPNLYWYRQAAGRGLQLLFYSVGIGQISSEVPQNLSASRPQDRQFILSSKKLLLSDSGFYLCAWDVRTGRNGYTFGSGTRLTVV.

The chain is built from TRBV2 and TRBJ1-4, with D unclear. The germline V gene has CDR1 SNHLY and CDR2 FYNNEI. V was cut by 6 bases and J by 8 bases, with 16 bases left in between. The CDR3 loop spans 14 amino acids. CDR3 amino acids: CASRSTSGREKLFF. The CDR3 nucleotides read TGTGCCAGCAGGAGCACAAGCGGACGGGAAAAACTGTTTTTT.

The sample holds one count of this clone. V usage is TRBV6-5 and J usage is TRBJ2-3; 9 positions agree with TRBD1. V shed 4 bases and J 5 bases; nucleotides not matched to a gene: 7. Germline lookup yields CDR1 MNHEY and CDR2 SVGAGI. The CDR3 is 15 residues long. CDR3 in amino acids: CASSLGQGGGDTQYF. In DNA form, the CDR3 reads TGTGCCAGCAGTTTGGGACAGGGTGGAGGAGATACGCAGTATTTT.

The rearrangement joins TRBV5-6 to TRBJ1-6; unclear D gene. The CDR3 runs to 14 residues. Trimming shortened V by 0 bases and J by 12 bases, and 13 bases separated the two germline ends. Germline-derived CDR1 and CDR2 are SGHDT and YYEEEE. This CDR3 reads CASSLGRTGLPLHF. DNA of the CDR3: TGTGCCAGCAGCTTGGGGAGGACGGGCCTACCCCTCCACTTT.

The gene calls are TRBV23-1 and TRBJ2-7, with TRBD2 matching 10 bases. TRBV23-1 qualifies as an ORF whose function is uncertain. With 0 bases clipped from V and 0 bases from J, the junction kept 5 bases outside the gene matches. This CDR3 is 17 amino acids long. The CDR3 is CASSQSWTSGISYEQYF. The CDR3 region has the DNA TGCGCCAGCAGTCAATCATGGACTAGCGGTATCTCCTACGAGCAGTACTTC.

As for this clone: One end of the junction varies from germline; a read error may be responsible. The chain recombines TRBV2 with TRBJ2-3; D not resolved. This CDR3 region has 12 residues. The germline V gene has CDR1 SNHLY and CDR2 FYNNEI. The chain's CDR3 is CASREGADTQYF. CDR3 sequence (DNA): TGTGCCAGCAGAGAAGGTGCGGATACGCAGTATTTT.

This clone has more than one count but fewer than ten. V is TRBV6-2 or TRBV6-3 and J is TRBJ2-2; 9 nucleotides match TRBD1. Losses at the gene ends were 2 bases for V and 1 base for J; bases not matched to a gene: 5. The CDR3 extends over 17 amino acids. The germline gives CDR1 MNHEY, CDR2 SVGEGT. CDR3 coding DNA: TGTGCCAGCAGTTACATCATGGGACAGGGGAACACCGGGGAGCTGTTTTTT. Encoded protein: CASSYIMGQGNTGELFF.

This chain connects TRBV27 to TRBJ2-2; D gene uncertain. Germline CDR1 and CDR2: MNHEY and SMNVEV (reference sequence). The length of the CDR3 is 15 residues. Trimming removed 2 bases at V and 1 base at J, with 8 bases between. CDR3 loop: CASSLGRRNTGELFF. The CDR3 nucleotides read TGTGCCAGCAGTTTAGGGCGAAGGAACACCGGGGAGCTGTTTTTT.

The V and J genes are TRBV2 and TRBJ1-1; a weak D match, TRBD1 (6 bases). The CDR3 has 13 residues. Trimming removed 7 bases at V and 4 bases at J, with 13 bases between. From germline, CDR1 is SNHLY and CDR2 FYNNEI. In DNA form, the CDR3 reads TGTGCCAGCATCGTCGACAGGTTCACTGAAGCTTTCTTT. The encoded protein is CASIVDRFTEAFF.

This CDR3 reads CASRRGAGSYEQYV. CDR3 DNA: TGTGCCAGCAGACGGGGAGCGGGCTCCTACGAGCAGTACGTC. The rearrangement joins TRBV6-4 to TRBJ2-7; D possibly corresponds to TRBD2 (6 bases). The CDR3 extends over 14 amino acids. The ends were cut back, 6 bases at V and 0 bases at J, with 12 bases in the middle. Germline loops: CDR1 MRHNA, CDR2 SNTAGT.

V is TRBV12-5 and J is TRBJ2-1; 8 positions match TRBD2. Trimming at V came to 2 bases and at J to 9 bases, leaving 15 bases not matched to a gene. This CDR3 spans 17 amino acids. The germline CDR1 and CDR2 sequences are LGHNT and FRNRAP. The CDR3 coding sequence is TGTGCTAGTGGTTTGCTCCAGACTAGCGCCCTGGGGGGTGAGCAGTTCTTC. This sequence encodes CASGLLQTSALGGEQFF.